The sequence of this TCR beta chain was determined in a study of shared T cell receptors in the human thymus (dated by TCRdb to the early 2020s). With respect to the entire study: The study examined how the human thymus generates shared, self-reactive T-cell receptor alpha chains.

Library prep was done by the immunoSEQ multiplex PCR assay. This is the immuneACCESS table as TCRdb keeps it, with only in-frame sequences that have V and J called. A part of the clones is gone; compared with another copy, unresolved V genes explain less than half, and the rest is unexplained. This sample has about 660,000 clones in its table, and 88% of those were observed once. The top ten hold approximately 0.01% of the sample. Comment on this clone: Its recognized antigen is unknown. Per-base quality was not reported, and no clone a single base away is much larger than it.

V has 2 bases trimmed and J has 3 bases trimmed; junction bases matching no gene number 4. Counted from cysteine to phenylalanine, this CDR3 has 15 amino acids. The DNA shown is the 45-base CDR3, in frame from base 1. Sequences KGHSH (CDR1) and LQKENI (CDR2) are obtained from the germline V gene. The sample was also linked to a second study, of human thymus T cells. From that second study: Donors were immunologically healthy infants undergoing open corrective cardiac surgery for congenital heart defects in Finland. Thymus tissue was obtained as surgical resects removed during corrective cardiac surgery. Both the thymic and the peripheral blood repertoires appeared to show biased V and J gene segment usage. According to the related research, thymic TCR repertoires were highly overlapping among unrelated individuals. The study characterized TCR alpha and beta repertoires from fewer than 10 infant thymus samples and a few related peripheral blood samples. Donor ages ranging from roughly 6 to 244 days were recorded, and roughly six male and a couple of female infants were included in the cohort. Thymocytes were freed from the tissue by mechanical means and kept at -70 degrees C as pellets of roughly 9-30 million cells. A QIAsymphony instrument was used to extract genomic DNA from the frozen cell pellets. TCRB and TCRAD loci were amplified from a standardized quantity of quality-controlled genomic DNA using the immunoSEQ multiplex PCR assay. Amplicons spanned the V(D)J region at a length sufficient to cover the CDR3 and identify V and J genes. The amplicons were sequenced on an Illumina platform via the commercial immunoSEQ service. Primer bias and sequencing errors were corrected as previously described, and TCRAD and TCRB were defined on the basis of the IMGT database. immunoSEQ Analyzer 3.0 and VDJTools were used for repertoire analysis, which covered basic statistics, V/J segment usage, diversity estimates, rarefaction and pairwise overlap. Diversity was estimated using the Chao1, ChaoE, Efron-Thisted, Shannon and inverse Simpson indices, and was also estimated on datasets down-sampled to the size of the smallest sample. Repertoire overlap used strict matching of CDR3 nucleotide sequence, V gene and J gene, with Jaccard-based multidimensional scaling clustering. On average, thymus samples yielded 750,000 to 1,000,000 unique TCRB clonotypes, whereas blood samples yielded roughly 81,000.

The chain joins TRBV18 to TRBJ2-7, with 10 central nucleotides matching TRBD2. This clonotype was obtained from a boy under three years old with a congenital heart defect. Donor details come from another sample of the same person, matched by shared clones. The specimen was thymocytes. The bases are TGTGCCAGCTCACCAGAAAGCGGGGGGGACTACGAGCAGTACTTC. Its amino acids are CASSPESGGDYEQYF.